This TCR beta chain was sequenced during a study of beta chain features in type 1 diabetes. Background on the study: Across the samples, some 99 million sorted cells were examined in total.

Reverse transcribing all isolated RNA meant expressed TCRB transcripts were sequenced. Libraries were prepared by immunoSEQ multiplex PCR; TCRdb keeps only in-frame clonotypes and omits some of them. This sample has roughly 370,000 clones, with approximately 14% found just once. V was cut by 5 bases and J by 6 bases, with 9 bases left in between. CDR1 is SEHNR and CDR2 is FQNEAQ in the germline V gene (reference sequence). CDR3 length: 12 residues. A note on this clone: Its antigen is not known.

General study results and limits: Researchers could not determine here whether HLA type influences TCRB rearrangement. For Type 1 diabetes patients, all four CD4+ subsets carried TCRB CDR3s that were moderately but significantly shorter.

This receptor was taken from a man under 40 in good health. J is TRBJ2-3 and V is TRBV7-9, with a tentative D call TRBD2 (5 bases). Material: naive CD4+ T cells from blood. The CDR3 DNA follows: TGTGCCAGCAGCCTCACTAGGGATACGCAGTATTTT. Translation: CASSLTRDTQYF.